This TCR beta chain stems from a study of shared T cell receptors in the human thymus. Sequenced by immunoSEQ multiplex PCR; TCRdb stores in-frame clones only, minus some. The profile covers about 660,000 clones, with 70% to 90% appearing a single time and more than 0.009% taken by the ten largest. CDR1 is LNHNV and CDR2 is YYDKDF in the germline V gene (reference sequence). The V and J ends lost 2 bases and 2 bases, in that order; junction bases with no gene match: 7. CDR3 length: 17 amino acids. These same records also appear under a second study, on human thymus T cells. From that paper: Thymus specimens were resections from corrective heart surgery. What related research reported was that thymic repertoires overlapped highly among unrelated individuals.

The chain employs TRBV15 and TRBJ1-3; TRBD1 agrees at 9 bases. This TCR derives from a boy in the first two years of life with a congenital heart defect. Sequencing was carried out using thymocytes. The DNA for the CDR3 is TGTGCCACCAGCAGACAGAGGACAGGGGAACCTGGAAACACCATATATTTT. It encodes CATSRQRTGEPGNTIYF.